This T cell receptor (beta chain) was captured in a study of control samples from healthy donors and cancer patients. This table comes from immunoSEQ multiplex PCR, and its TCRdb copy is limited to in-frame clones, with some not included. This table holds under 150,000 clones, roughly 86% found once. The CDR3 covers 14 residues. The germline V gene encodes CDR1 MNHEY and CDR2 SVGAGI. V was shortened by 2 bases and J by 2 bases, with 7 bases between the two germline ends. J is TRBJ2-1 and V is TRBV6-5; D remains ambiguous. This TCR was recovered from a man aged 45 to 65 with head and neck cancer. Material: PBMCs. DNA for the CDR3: TGTGCCAGCAGTTACGAAGGTCCCTACAATGAGCAGTTCTTC. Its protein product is CASSYEGPYNEQFF.